The text below deals with one TCR beta chain. Its specificity is not known. This sample is part of a study of T cells in Graves' hyperthyroidism and ophthalmopathy. Across the study: Peripheral blood was collected at initial diagnosis, before any treatment. Study-wide points: Most thyroid-expanded clonotypes above 0.001 were also found in blood. In the analysis, a 13 V-J model separated ophthalmopathy from stable hyperthyroidism.

The CDR3 loop spans 15 amino acids. Trimming cost V 1 base and J 1 base; bases outside gene matches: 0. Germline V gene lookup returns CDR1 LGHNA and CDR2 YNFKEQ. TCR beta CDR3 regions were amplified from RNA transcripts. When the TCR CDR3 underwent first-round RT-PCR, the HTBI primer set was used. TCRdb re-called the multiplex PCR reads through MiXCR, storing one row per CDR3 protein. The table records fewer than 500,000 distinct CDR3 sequences, roughly 14% of them present only once. The PBMCs had their origin in 8.5 to 10 ml of fresh peripheral blood. This clonotype was obtained from a woman aged 25 to 39 with Graves' ophthalmopathy. Sequenced sample: blood. The chain employs TRBV4-2 and TRBJ2-3; 9 nucleotides agree with TRBD2. Written as DNA, the CDR3 is TGTGCCAGCAGCCAAGTAGCGGGGGGCACAGATACGCAGTATTTT. It encodes CASSQVAGGTDTQYF.